These T cell receptor beta chains were read from a single sample in a study of beta chain features in type 1 diabetes. Method: immunoSEQ multiplex PCR; TCRdb's copy keeps in-frame clones and lacks some. The sample has a few hundred thousand clones, less than 20% seen once; the top ten hold 0.035% to 0.05%. The sample comprised naive CD4+ T cells from blood. These receptors were taken from a woman in her late teens or twenties in good health. The CDR3 runs from the conserved cysteine through the conserved F or W. D genes are given only for firm matches. Part of the rows lack a size; the others show once, few, many or a class for expanded clones.

v_gene: TRBV5-6; abundance: .; j_gene: TRBJ2-1; d_gene: TRBD2; CDR3aa: CASSFRGLAGNEQFF; CDR3nt: TGTGCCAGCAGCTTCCGAGGACTAGCGGGCAATGAGCAGTTCTTC
v_gene: TRBV14; abundance: .; j_gene: TRBJ2-7; d_gene: TRBD2; CDR3aa: CASSLGAGRYEQYF; CDR3nt: TGTGCCAGCAGCCTCGGAGCGGGGAGATACGAGCAGTACTTC
v_gene: TRBV5-1; abundance: .; j_gene: TRBJ2-2; d_gene: .; CDR3aa: CASSWKTDTNTGELFF; CDR3nt: TGCGCCAGCAGCTGGAAGACGGACACGAACACCGGGGAGCTGTTTTTT
v_gene: TRBV7-2; abundance: few; j_gene: TRBJ2-1; d_gene: TRBD2; CDR3aa: CASSSGLAVVGQFF; CDR3nt: TGTGCCAGCAGCTCAGGACTAGCGGTCGTCGGGCAGTTCTTC
v_gene: TRBV7-2; abundance: .; j_gene: TRBJ2-1; d_gene: .; CDR3aa: CASSSPGRSYNEQFF; CDR3nt: TGTGCCAGCAGCTCCCCCGGCAGGTCCTACAATGAGCAGTTCTTC
v_gene: TRBV4-1; abundance: .; j_gene: TRBJ2-1; d_gene: TRBD1; CDR3aa: CASSLGQGTYNEQFF; CDR3nt: TGCGCCAGCAGCCTGGGACAGGGGACCTACAATGAGCAGTTCTTC
v_gene: TRBV27; abundance: .; j_gene: TRBJ2-6; d_gene: .; CDR3aa: CASSRGGSGANVLTF; CDR3nt: TGTGCCAGCAGCCGAGGGGGCTCTGGGGCCAACGTCCTGACTTTC
v_gene: TRBV13; abundance: few; j_gene: TRBJ1-5; d_gene: .; CDR3aa: CASSLRGSKPQHF; CDR3nt: TGTGCCAGCAGCCTCCGGGGGTCTAAGCCCCAGCATTTT
v_gene: TRBV30; abundance: .; j_gene: TRBJ2-1; d_gene: TRBD2; CDR3aa: CAWRPPPRLAAYNEQFF; CDR3nt: TGTGCCTGGAGACCCCCTCCCAGGCTAGCGGCCTACAATGAGCAGTTCTTC
v_gene: TRBV18; abundance: .; j_gene: TRBJ1-2; d_gene: TRBD1; CDR3aa: CASSPTTGVASTGGYTF; CDR3nt: TGTGCCAGCTCACCTACGACAGGGGTGGCCTCCACCGGCGGCTACACCTTC
v_gene: TRBV6-5; abundance: few; j_gene: TRBJ2-1; d_gene: .; CDR3aa: CASSYSPSPYNEQFF; CDR3nt: TGTGCCAGCAGTTACTCCCCGAGCCCCTACAATGAGCAGTTCTTC
v_gene: TRBV29-1; abundance: few; j_gene: TRBJ1-1; d_gene: .; CDR3aa: CSVTSQGNTEAFF; CDR3nt: TGCAGCGTGACATCACAGGGGAACACTGAAGCTTTCTTT
v_gene: TRBV18; abundance: few; j_gene: TRBJ2-1; d_gene: TRBD2; CDR3aa: CASSPLPGGVSYNEQFF; CDR3nt: TGTGCCAGCTCACCACTTCCCGGGGGGGTGTCCTACAATGAGCAGTTCTTC
v_gene: TRBV5-1; abundance: few; j_gene: TRBJ2-5; d_gene: TRBD2; CDR3aa: CASSLVSGSQETQYF; CDR3nt: TGCGCCAGCAGCTTGGTTAGCGGGAGTCAAGAGACCCAGTACTTC
v_gene: TRBV28; abundance: .; j_gene: TRBJ1-2; d_gene: TRBD1; CDR3aa: CASGAPNRGARTF; CDR3nt: TGTGCCAGCGGGGCCCCAAACAGGGGAGCTCGCACCTTC
v_gene: TRBV5-1; abundance: few; j_gene: TRBJ2-7; d_gene: .; CDR3aa: CASSPQGRSYEQYF; CDR3nt: TGCGCCAGCAGCCCCCAGGGGCGCTCCTACGAGCAGTACTTC
v_gene: TRBV5-1; abundance: few; j_gene: TRBJ1-1; d_gene: .; CDR3aa: CASSLVGWSTEAFF; CDR3nt: TGCGCCAGCAGCTTGGTCGGGTGGAGCACTGAAGCTTTCTTT
v_gene: TRBV5-4; abundance: .; j_gene: TRBJ1-2; d_gene: .; CDR3aa: CASSSREHGYTF; CDR3nt: TGTGCCAGCAGCAGCAGGGAACATGGCTACACCTTC
v_gene: TRBV5-1; abundance: .; j_gene: TRBJ1-2; d_gene: .; CDR3aa: CASSLDPEQYGYTF; CDR3nt: TGCGCCAGCAGCTTGGATCCGGAACAGTATGGCTACACCTTC
v_gene: TRBV29-1; abundance: few; j_gene: TRBJ1-1; d_gene: .; CDR3aa: CSVRDTVNTEAFF; CDR3nt: TGCAGCGTACGGGACACTGTTAACACTGAAGCTTTCTTT
v_gene: TRBV6-1; abundance: .; j_gene: TRBJ2-3; d_gene: TRBD1; CDR3aa: CASSVLGQGGTDTQYF; CDR3nt: TGTGCCAGCAGTGTCCTCGGACAGGGGGGGACAGATACGCAGTATTTT
v_gene: TRBV9; abundance: few; j_gene: TRBJ1-5; d_gene: .; CDR3aa: CASSVGQGTNQPQHF; CDR3nt: TGTGCCAGCAGCGTAGGTCAGGGGACCAATCAGCCCCAGCATTTT
v_gene: TRBV18; abundance: .; j_gene: TRBJ2-7; d_gene: .; CDR3aa: CASSRTGEDEQYF; CDR3nt: TGTGCCAGCTCACGTACGGGGGAGGACGAGCAGTACTTC
v_gene: TRBV30; abundance: few; j_gene: TRBJ2-6; d_gene: TRBD1; CDR3aa: CACMTGASSGANVLTF; CDR3nt: TGTGCCTGTATGACAGGGGCGAGCTCTGGGGCCAACGTCCTGACTTTC
v_gene: TRBV4-1; abundance: few; j_gene: TRBJ1-2; d_gene: .; CDR3aa: CASSQWGVRGYGYTF; CDR3nt: TGCGCCAGCAGCCAATGGGGGGTACGGGGCTATGGCTACACCTTC
v_gene: TRBV13; abundance: .; j_gene: TRBJ1-5; d_gene: .; CDR3aa: CASSLRRNQPQHF; CDR3nt: TGTGCCAGCAGCTTACGGCGGAATCAGCCCCAGCATTTT
v_gene: TRBV4-3; abundance: .; j_gene: TRBJ2-1; d_gene: TRBD2; CDR3aa: CASSLGGGYNEQFF; CDR3nt: TGCGCCAGCAGCCTCGGGGGGGGGTACAATGAGCAGTTCTTC
v_gene: TRBV7-2; abundance: few; j_gene: TRBJ2-3; d_gene: TRBD2; CDR3aa: CASSLRAGDTDTQYF; CDR3nt: TGTGCCAGCAGCTTAAGGGCGGGAGACACAGATACGCAGTATTTT
v_gene: TRBV11-2; abundance: few; j_gene: TRBJ1-2; d_gene: .; CDR3aa: CASSSLLSREYGYTF; CDR3nt: TGTGCCAGCAGCTCCCTCTTGAGTAGGGAGTACGGCTACACCTTC
v_gene: TRBV30; abundance: .; j_gene: TRBJ1-3; d_gene: .; CDR3aa: CAWSEKPWSSGNTIYF; CDR3nt: TGTGCCTGGAGTGAAAAGCCCTGGAGCTCTGGAAACACCATATATTTT
v_gene: TRBV5-4; abundance: few; j_gene: TRBJ2-2; d_gene: .; CDR3aa: CASSPPGRQSLSSF; CDR3nt: TGTGCCAGCAGCCCCCCCGGACGACAGAGCCTTAGTTCCTTT
v_gene: TRBV5-1; abundance: few; j_gene: TRBJ2-3; d_gene: .; CDR3aa: CASSLQGVGTDTQYF; CDR3nt: TGCGCCAGCAGCTTACAGGGTGTAGGCACAGATACGCAGTATTTT
v_gene: TRBV18; abundance: .; j_gene: TRBJ1-1; d_gene: TRBD1; CDR3aa: CASSPEGQMNTEAFF; CDR3nt: TGTGCCAGCTCACCTGAGGGACAGATGAACACTGAAGCTTTCTTT
v_gene: TRBV9; abundance: few; j_gene: TRBJ2-2; d_gene: .; CDR3aa: CASSFSGNTGELFF; CDR3nt: TGTGCCAGCAGCTTTAGCGGGAACACCGGGGAGCTGTTTTTT
v_gene: TRBV10-3; abundance: .; j_gene: TRBJ2-1; d_gene: TRBD2; CDR3aa: CAITWTSGGNEQFF; CDR3nt: TGTGCCATCACCTGGACTAGCGGGGGCAATGAGCAGTTCTTC
v_gene: TRBV5-1; abundance: few; j_gene: TRBJ2-1; d_gene: TRBD2; CDR3aa: CASRFGLAGGDEQFF; CDR3nt: TGCGCCAGCAGATTCGGACTAGCGGGGGGGGATGAGCAGTTCTTC
v_gene: TRBV14; abundance: few; j_gene: TRBJ2-7; d_gene: TRBD2; CDR3aa: CASSRDSGLAAPSQYF; CDR3nt: TGTGCCAGCAGCCGGGACTCGGGACTAGCGGCCCCGTCGCAGTACTTC
v_gene: TRBV7-2; abundance: .; j_gene: TRBJ2-1; d_gene: TRBD1; CDR3aa: CASSFPGGRSNEQFF; CDR3nt: TGTGCCAGCAGCTTCCCAGGGGGCCGGAGCAATGAGCAGTTCTTC
v_gene: TRBV7-2; abundance: .; j_gene: TRBJ2-7; d_gene: TRBD2; CDR3aa: CASSYTSGGVYEQYF; CDR3nt: TGTGCCAGCAGCTATACTAGCGGGGGGGTCTACGAGCAGTACTTC
v_gene: TRBV4-1; abundance: .; j_gene: TRBJ1-2; d_gene: .; CDR3aa: CASSQGQILNYGYTF; CDR3nt: TGCGCCAGCAGCCAAGGTCAGATCCTTAACTATGGCTACACCTTC
v_gene: TRBV9; abundance: .; j_gene: TRBJ2-3; d_gene: .; CDR3aa: CASSVASGTQYF; CDR3nt: TGTGCCAGCAGCGTAGCATCGGGTACGCAGTATTTT
v_gene: TRBV4-3; abundance: few; j_gene: TRBJ1-2; d_gene: .; CDR3aa: CASSQDEGDYGYTF; CDR3nt: TGCGCCAGCAGCCAAGATGAGGGTGACTATGGCTACACCTTC
v_gene: TRBV7-9; abundance: once; j_gene: TRBJ1-2; d_gene: TRBD1; CDR3aa: CASSLGWDRGHGYTF; CDR3nt: TGTGCCAGCAGCTTAGGCTGGGACAGGGGACATGGCTACACCTTC
v_gene: TRBV20-1; abundance: .; j_gene: TRBJ2-7; d_gene: .; CDR3aa: CSARSPGEQYF; CDR3nt: TGCAGTGCTAGGTCCCCGGGCGAGCAGTACTTC
v_gene: TRBV11-2; abundance: .; j_gene: TRBJ2-1; d_gene: .; CDR3aa: CASSPDTVTMIGQFF; CDR3nt: TGTGCCAGCAGTCCAGACACGGTTACAATGATCGGGCAGTTCTTC
v_gene: TRBV1; abundance: few; j_gene: TRBJ2-4; d_gene: .; CDR3aa: CTSSQDSTDGQGMVAKNIQYF; CDR3nt: TGCACCAGCAGCCAAGATTCTACGGACGGACAGGGGATGGTAGCCAAAAACATTCAGTACTTC
v_gene: TRBV19; abundance: .; j_gene: TRBJ1-1; d_gene: .; CDR3aa: CASRDLALNTEAFF; CDR3nt: TGTGCCAGTCGAGATCTCGCACTGAACACTGAAGCTTTCTTT
v_gene: TRBV5-4; abundance: .; j_gene: TRBJ2-1; d_gene: TRBD2; CDR3aa: CASSSRTGTVGTSPGNEQFF; CDR3nt: TGTGCCAGCAGCTCTCGAACCGGGACAGTAGGGACTAGCCCGGGCAATGAGCAGTTCTTC
v_gene: TRBV2; abundance: .; j_gene: TRBJ2-7; d_gene: .; CDR3aa: CASSVRGSPRGYEQYF; CDR3nt: TGTGCCAGCAGTGTCAGGGGCTCTCCTCGCGGCTACGAGCAGTACTTC
v_gene: TRBV19; abundance: few; j_gene: TRBJ2-4; d_gene: TRBD1; CDR3aa: CASSPPTGRKNIQYF; CDR3nt: TGTGCCAGTAGTCCCCCGACAGGGAGAAAAAACATTCAGTACTTC
v_gene: TRBV23-1; abundance: few; j_gene: TRBJ1-6; d_gene: .; CDR3aa: CASSQPGAYNSPLHF; CDR3nt: TGCGCCAGCAGTCAACCGGGAGCCTATAATTCACCCCTCCACTTT
v_gene: TRBV4-1; abundance: .; j_gene: TRBJ2-1; d_gene: TRBD2; CDR3aa: CASSQVLAGTYNEQFF; CDR3nt: TGCGCCAGCAGCCAAGTACTAGCGGGAACCTACAATGAGCAGTTCTTC
v_gene: TRBV7-2; abundance: few; j_gene: TRBJ2-3; d_gene: TRBD2; CDR3aa: CASSPGGETDTQYF; CDR3nt: TGTGCCAGCAGCCCGGGGGGGGAAACAGATACGCAGTATTTT
v_gene: TRBV6-5; abundance: few; j_gene: TRBJ2-1; d_gene: TRBD1; CDR3aa: CASRRWTGVTDEQFF; CDR3nt: TGTGCCAGCAGACGTTGGACAGGGGTCACCGATGAGCAGTTCTTC
v_gene: TRBV9; abundance: .; j_gene: TRBJ2-4; d_gene: TRBD2; CDR3aa: CASSNTYELAVENIQYF; CDR3nt: TGTGCCAGCAGCAACACTTACGAACTAGCGGTGGAAAACATTCAGTACTTC
v_gene: TRBV30; abundance: few; j_gene: TRBJ1-2; d_gene: .; CDR3aa: CAWSVLLTGKGGYTF; CDR3nt: TGTGCCTGGAGTGTACTTTTAACAGGGAAAGGTGGCTACACCTTC